The 32 T cell receptor beta chains below were found in one sample sequenced in a study of shared clonotypes between healthy human individuals. Only in-frame clones appear in the TCRdb table, and some are missing; sequencing was by immunoSEQ multiplex PCR. The table lists about 1,900,000 clones, about 95% of them singletons. In the naive CD8 group, cells lacked CD45RO and were positively selected for CCR7, so terminally differentiated effector memory CD45RA+ cells were left out. Specimen: naive CD8+ T cells sorted from blood. Receptor source: a man in his late teens or twenties in good health.

The chain combines TRBV7-2 with TRBJ2-7, with 11 bases identical to TRBD1. The germline V gene has CDR1 SGHTA and CDR2 FQGNSA. The V segment lost 4 bases and the J segment 5 bases; nucleotides outside the gene matches: 4. The CDR3 loop spans 14 amino acids. The DNA of the CDR3 is TGTGCCAGCAGCTCCTGGACAGGGGGCGACGAGCAGTACTTC. Protein: CASSSWTGGDEQYF.

This chain uses TRBV7-3 with TRBJ2-7, with D possibly called TRBD1 or TRBD2 (5 bases each). The V end was cut by 5 bases, the J end by 6 bases, with 14 bases between. The CDR3 runs to 13 residues. In germline, CDR1 is SGHTA, CDR2 FQGTGA. CDR3 DNA: TGTGCCAGCAGCCCTTACGAGGGGAGCGAGCAGTACTTC. This gives the protein CASSPYEGSEQYF.

The chain has TRBV5-6 and TRBJ2-7; possibly TRBD2 for D (5 bases). The CDR3 runs to 12 residues. Trimming took 4 bases from V and 5 from J, leaving 10 bases between them. Germline loops: CDR1 SGHDT, CDR2 YYEEEE. This CDR3 reads CASSDPGNEQYF. The CDR3 bases are TGTGCCAGCAGCGACCCGGGGAACGAGCAGTACTTC.

The rearrangement links TRBV27 to TRBJ1-5; D unclear. Trimming pared 5 bases from V and 0 bases from J, leaving 20 bases between. The germline V gene has CDR1 MNHEY and CDR2 SMNVEV (reference sequence). The length of the CDR3 is 18 residues. The DNA of the CDR3 is TGTGCCAGCAGTGAAAGAGGCATTTCCCCGTATAGCAATCAGCCCCAGCATTTT. Translated: CASSERGISPYSNQPQHF.

The gene calls are TRBV7-9 and TRBJ1-1; D ambiguous. V dropped 3 bases and J dropped 4 bases, with 15 bases sitting between them. In germline, CDR1 is SEHNR, CDR2 FQNEAQ (reference sequence). CDR3 size: 15 residues. The CDR3 protein is CASSLLDSGSTEAFF. As DNA, the CDR3 is TGTGCCAGCAGCTTGTTGGATTCTGGTAGCACTGAAGCTTTCTTT.

V and J are TRBV28 and TRBJ2-5; TRBD2 matches at 8 bases. Germline trimming cut 2 bases from V and 5 bases from J; bases unmatched to any gene: 10. Germline-derived CDR1 and CDR2 are MDHEN and SYDVKM. The CDR3 is made up of 16 amino acids. The CDR3 is CASSLMSAGVLETQYF. DNA for the CDR3: TGTGCCAGCAGTTTAATGTCAGCGGGGGTATTGGAGACCCAGTACTTC.

This chain joins TRBV2 and TRBJ2-1, with no clear D. The CDR3 runs 13 residues. Germline V gene data show CDR1 as SNHLY and CDR2 as FYNNEI. Trimming removed 1 base at V and 6 bases at J, with 7 bases between. CDR3 nucleotide sequence: TGTGCCAGCAGTGAAGTTTGGGGCAATGAGCAGTTCTTC. Encoded protein: CASSEVWGNEQFF.

This clone has just a few counts. Distinct nucleotide sequences in the sample also encode this CDR3. The chain employs TRBV5-1 and TRBJ2-3; D remains ambiguous. Germline CDR1 is SGHRS and CDR2 is YFSETQ. The CDR3 length is 12 residues. The V end was cut by 0 bases, the J end by 5 bases, with 4 bases between. CDR3 nucleotides: TGCGCCAGCAGCTTGGAAGGAGATACGCAGTATTTT. It encodes CASSLEGDTQYF.

DNA for the CDR3: TGTGCCAGCAGTTTAGGACTAGCGGGTGCCACAGATACGCAGTATTTT. Its translation is CASSLGLAGATDTQYF. This chain uses TRBV6-6 with TRBJ2-3, with 11 positions matching TRBD2. V dropped 4 bases and J dropped 2; count of bases not matched to a gene: 5. The length of the CDR3 is 16 residues. The germline V gene has CDR1 MNHNY and CDR2 SVGAGI (reference sequence).

The rearrangement joins TRBV7-8 to TRBJ1-6; D not resolved. V was shortened by 3 bases and J by 5 bases, with 11 bases between the two germline ends. The CDR3 covers 15 residues. Germline lookup yields CDR1 SGHVS and CDR2 FQNEAQ. The CDR3 nucleotides are TGTGCCAGCAGCTTTCTGACGGAGAATAATTCACCCCTCCACTTT. Translation: CASSFLTENNSPLHF.

V usage is TRBV30 and J usage is TRBJ2-1; a weak D match, TRBD2 (7 bases). Trimming removed 2 bases from V and 4 bases from J, with 15 bases in between. The CDR3 has 15 residues. CDR1 is GTSNPN, CDR2 SVGIG, per germline (reference sequence). The CDR3 region has the DNA TGTGCCTGGAGTCCACGGGGGGCGGGATACAATGAGCAGTTCTTC. Amino acid sequence: CAWSPRGAGYNEQFF.

A word on this clone: The same CDR3 also results from other DNA sequences found in this sample. CDR3 residues: CASSSSGGAYEQYF. The DNA for the CDR3 is TGTGCCAGCAGCTCCTCCGGTGGCGCCTACGAGCAGTACTTC. This sequence joins TRBV7-9 and TRBJ2-7, with D hard to call. V was shortened by 4 bases and J by 2 bases, with 12 bases between the two germline ends. The CDR3 extends over 14 amino acids. In germline, CDR1 is SEHNR, CDR2 FQNEAQ (reference sequence).

J is TRBJ2-3 and V is TRBV7-3, with 8 bases matching TRBD2. There are 14 residues in the CDR3. Germline assignment: CDR1 SGHTA and CDR2 FQGTGA. V lost 5 bases, J lost 5 bases, and 6 bases stayed unmatched. In DNA form, the CDR3 reads TGTGCCAGCAGCGAACCGGGACTAGAAGATACGCAGTATTTT. This sequence encodes CASSEPGLEDTQYF.

The genes are TRBV2 and TRBJ2-3; 9 nucleotides match TRBD1. The junction had 6 bases not matched to a gene; V was cut back by 5 bases and J by 0 bases. Germline V gene sequence: CDR1 SNHLY, CDR2 FYNNEI. CDR3 length equals 16 residues. For the CDR3, the DNA is TGTGCCAGCAGTCCGGACAGGGGCTCTAGCACAGATACGCAGTATTTT. Residues: CASSPDRGSSTDTQYF.

CDR3 region: CAGNTEAFF. The CDR3 DNA is TGCGCCGGTAACACTGAAGCTTTCTTT. The rearrangement uses TRBV10-1 and TRBJ1-1; the D is unclear. V was pared by 11 bases and J by 2 bases, with 3 bases between. CDR3 length equals 9 residues. Germline values: CDR1 WNHNN, CDR2 SYGVQD (reference sequence).

The chain carries TRBV7-9 and TRBJ2-1, with D possibly matching TRBD2 (5 bases). Per the germline V gene, CDR1 is SEHNR and CDR2 is FQNEAQ (reference sequence). The CDR3 has 12 amino acids. Trimming removed 5 bases at V and 8 bases at J, with 10 bases between. CDR3 residues: CASSTAVHEQFF. CDR3 DNA: TGTGCCAGCAGCACAGCGGTACATGAGCAGTTCTTC.

The chain couples TRBV12-5 to TRBJ2-2, with 8 bases identical to TRBD2. CDR3 length equals 16 residues. With V trimmed by 7 bases and J by 4 bases, 11 bases remained unmatched. Per germline, CDR1 LGHNT and CDR2 FRNRAP. CDR3 DNA sequence: TGTGCTAGTGCCTCCGACCCGGGGGGGATCACCGGGGAGCTGTTTTTT. This translates into CASASDPGGITGELFF.

The CDR3 sequence is CATSRDVGTGLYEQYF. CDR3 bases: TGTGCCACCAGCAGAGATGTCGGGACAGGTTTGTACGAGCAGTACTTC. The V call is TRBV15, the J call TRBJ2-7, with 8 bases aligning to TRBD1. V was pared by 0 bases and J by 4 bases, with 8 bases of the junction left unmatched. Germline CDR1 LNHNV, CDR2 YYDKDF (reference sequence). This CDR3 has 16 residues.

This chain links TRBV4-1 with TRBJ2-5, with D possibly being TRBD1 or TRBD2 (5 bases each). V lost 1 base, J lost 5 bases, and 14 bases lay in between. Germline V gene sequence: CDR1 MGHRA, CDR2 YSYEKL. The CDR3 totals 15 residues. This CDR3 reads CASSQGLPGQETQYF. As DNA, the CDR3 is TGCGCCAGCAGCCAAGGGCTTCCGGGGCAGGAGACCCAGTACTTC.

The chain recombines TRBV7-8 with TRBJ2-7; 11 bases are shared with TRBD2. The CDR3 runs 14 residues. The V gene's germline CDR1 is SGHVS and CDR2 FQNEAQ. After removal of 5 bases from V and 5 bases from J, the junction contained 5 bases not matched to a gene. The DNA of the CDR3 is TGTGCCAGCAGCCAAACTAGCGGGAGTAACGAGCAGTACTTC. This encodes CASSQTSGSNEQYF.

In the case of this clone: The sample carries other DNA sequences with the same CDR3. The chain recombines TRBV4-3 with TRBJ2-7, with 8 bases identical to TRBD2. Germline V gene sequence: CDR1 LGHNA, CDR2 YSLEER. The V gene end was trimmed by 0 bases and the J gene end by 4 bases; junction bases not matched to a gene: 5. This CDR3 region has 15 residues. The CDR3 region has the DNA TGCGCCAGCAGCCAAGATCGAGCGGGAGAATACGAGCAGTACTTC. The encoded protein is CASSQDRAGEYEQYF.

The chain joins TRBV19 to TRBJ1-5; D may be TRBD1 (6 bases). The germline V gene encodes CDR1 LNHDA and CDR2 SQIVND (reference sequence). The CDR3 consists of 15 residues. V was shortened by 7 bases and J by 0 bases, with 13 bases between the two germline ends. CDR3 nucleotide sequence: TGTGCCAGTAAGGGGAGACAGGATAGCAATCAGCCCCAGCATTTT. Translating it yields CASKGRQDSNQPQHF. The full variable domain, with the rest looked up from reference TRBV19 and TRBJ1-5, is DGGITQSPKYLFRKEGQNVTLSCEQNLNHDAMYWYRQDPGQGLRLIYYSQIVNDFQKGDIAEGYSVSREKKESFPLTVTSAQKNPTAFYLCASKGRQDSNQPQHFGDGTRLSIL.

A note on this clone: Other DNA sequences from this sample encode an identical CDR3 as well. The chain combines TRBV9 with TRBJ2-7, with 7 bases fitting TRBD1. V lost 2 bases, J lost 2 bases, and 7 bases stayed unmatched. Germline assignment: CDR1 SGDLS and CDR2 YYNGEE. CDR3 length: 15 residues. In nucleotides, the CDR3 is TGTGCCAGCAGCGTGGGTGGTGACAGGGCCTACGAGCAGTACTTC. This translates into CASSVGGDRAYEQYF.

This clone was recorded once. The J gene is TRBJ2-7, the V gene TRBV7-2; D is ambiguous. This CDR3 is built from 13 residues. V lost 1 base, J lost 4 bases, and 8 bases lay in between. Per the germline V gene, CDR1 is SGHTA and CDR2 is FQGNSA. CDR3 in amino acids: CASSLVASYEQYF. CDR3 DNA sequence: TGTGCCAGCAGCTTAGTAGCTTCGTACGAGCAGTACTTC.

A word on this clone: The sample contains more than one DNA sequence encoding this CDR3. This chain connects TRBV10-1 to TRBJ2-1; 8 nucleotides line up with TRBD1. Germline CDR1 WNHNN, CDR2 SYGVQD (reference sequence). J lost 1 base, V lost 0 bases, and 2 bases had no gene match. This CDR3 is built from 16 residues. The chain's CDR3 is CASSESGTGSYNEQFF. Here the CDR3 DNA reads TGCGCCAGCAGTGAGTCGGGGACAGGTTCCTACAATGAGCAGTTCTTC.

Only one count was recorded for this clone. This rearrangement joins TRBV5-4 to TRBJ2-5; TRBD2 matches at 13 bases. The CDR3 runs to 15 residues. Germline V gene lookup returns CDR1 SGHNT and CDR2 YYREEE (reference sequence). V lost 2 bases, J lost 4 bases, and 2 bases stayed unmatched. For the CDR3, the DNA is TGTGCCAGCAGCTTCGGACTAGCGGGAGTAGAGACCCAGTACTTC. It specifies CASSFGLAGVETQYF.

V usage is TRBV6-5 and J usage is TRBJ2-7, with D hard to call. The CDR3 is 15 residues long. Germline V gene sequence: CDR1 MNHEY, CDR2 SVGAGI. The ends were cut back, 0 bases at V and 2 bases at J, with 11 bases in the middle. For the CDR3, the DNA is TGTGCCAGCAGTTACTCGAGTGACTTCACCTACGAGCAGTACTTC. Its translation: CASSYSSDFTYEQYF.

The chain carries TRBV30 and TRBJ2-5, with TRBD1 matching over 7 bases. The V gene's germline CDR1 is GTSNPN and CDR2 SVGIG (reference sequence). V shed 2 bases and J 1 base; nucleotides not matched to a gene: 4. The CDR3 contains 14 residues. CDR3 nucleotides: TGTGCCTGGAGTTTGACAGGGTCCCAAGAGACCCAGTACTTC. This translates into CAWSLTGSQETQYF.

The V and J genes are TRBV5-4 and TRBJ2-5; D may be TRBD1 (5 bases). The CDR3 loop spans 14 amino acids. Germline loops: CDR1 SGHNT, CDR2 YYREEE (reference sequence). The ends were cut back, 3 bases at V and 5 bases at J, with 14 bases in the middle. The CDR3: CASSSTGVWETQYF. DNA for the CDR3: TGTGCCAGCAGCTCTACAGGAGTGTGGGAGACCCAGTACTTC.

This clone was detected once. The chain joins TRBV4-3 to TRBJ2-5; the D gene is possibly TRBD2 (5 bases). The CDR3 is made up of 19 amino acids. In germline, CDR1 is LGHNA, CDR2 YSLEER. V shed 2 bases and J shed 2 bases, with 24 bases lying between them. CDR3 bases: TGCGCCAGCAGCCAAACCTACGGCGGAGGCGCGATAAGTCAAGAGACCCAGTACTTC. Residues: CASSQTYGGGAISQETQYF.

The rearrangement uses TRBV9 and TRBJ2-7; 10 bases are shared with TRBD1. With 3 bases clipped from V and 4 bases from J, the junction kept 7 bases outside the gene matches. This CDR3 has 15 amino acids. Germline values: CDR1 SGDLS, CDR2 YYNGEE. In DNA, the CDR3 is TGTGCCAGCAGCGAGCGGACAGGGGGTAAGTACGAGCAGTACTTC. Amino acid sequence: CASSERTGGKYEQYF.

This chain links TRBV4-3 with TRBJ2-7; D is possibly TRBD1 (6 bases). The CDR3 consists of 14 residues. V was shortened by 4 bases and J by 4 bases, with 14 bases between the two germline ends. From germline, CDR1 is LGHNA and CDR2 YSLEER. The CDR3 is CASSRPDSSYEQYF. The CDR3 DNA is TGCGCCAGCAGCCGACCGGACAGTTCATACGAGCAGTACTTC.